The entry below describes one T cell receptor (beta chain). What it recognizes is unknown. Generated by immunoSEQ multiplex PCR, the TCRdb table keeps only in-frame clones and is missing some. Here the sample spans 72,000 or so clones, roughly 81% being singletons. The sample originates from a study of T cells in localized non-small cell lung cancer. Points from the study as a whole: The appearance of a median approximately 60 of the top 100 tumor clones was seen in adjacent lung. Longer overall survival was associated with a higher density of T cells in the blood.

Germline CDR1 is KGHSH and CDR2 is LQKENI. J was trimmed by 9 bases and V by 4 bases; bases with no gene match: 1. The CDR3 is 13 residues long. This TCR was sampled from a female donor older than 55 with stage I lung adenocarcinoma. V usage is TRBV18 and J usage is TRBJ2-2; 11 nucleotides agree with TRBD1. This specimen was peripheral blood, taken before any cancer treatment. CDR3 sequence: CASSRTGGRELFF. The CDR3 DNA reads TGTGCCAGCTCACGGACAGGGGGCAGGGAGCTGTTTTTT.